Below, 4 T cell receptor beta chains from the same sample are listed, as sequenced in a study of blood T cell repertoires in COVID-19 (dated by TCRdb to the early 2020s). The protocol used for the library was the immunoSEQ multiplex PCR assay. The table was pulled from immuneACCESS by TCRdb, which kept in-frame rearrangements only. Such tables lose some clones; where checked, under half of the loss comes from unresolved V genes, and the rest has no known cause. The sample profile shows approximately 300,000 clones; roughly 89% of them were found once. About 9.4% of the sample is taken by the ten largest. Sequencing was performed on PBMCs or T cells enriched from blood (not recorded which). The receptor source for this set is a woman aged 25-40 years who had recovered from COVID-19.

The CDR3 is CASSSKAGTGYEQFF. DNA for the CDR3: TGTGCCAGCAGCTCAAAAGCCGGGACAGGGTATGAGCAGTTCTTC. V gene TRBV7-2 combines with J gene TRBJ2-1; 9 nucleotides line up with TRBD1. V shed 4 bases, J shed 8 bases, and the junction held 9 bases outside the gene matches. The CDR3 runs to 15 residues. Looked up from germline, CDR1 is SGHTA and CDR2 is FQGNSA. Together with reference TRBV7-2 and TRBJ2-1, the CDR3 gives the full variable domain: GAGVSQSPSNKVTEKGKDVELRCDPISGHTALYWYRQSLGQGLEFLIYFQGNSAPDKSGLPSDRFSAERTGGSVSTLTIQRTQQEDSAVYLCASSSKAGTGYEQFFGPGTRLTVL.

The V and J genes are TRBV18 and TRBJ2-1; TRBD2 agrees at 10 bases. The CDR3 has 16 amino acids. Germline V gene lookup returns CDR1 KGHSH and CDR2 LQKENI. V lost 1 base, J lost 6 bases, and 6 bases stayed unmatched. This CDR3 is CASSPLVTSGANEQFF. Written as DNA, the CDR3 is TGTGCCAGCTCACCACTTGTAACTAGCGGGGCCAATGAGCAGTTCTTC.

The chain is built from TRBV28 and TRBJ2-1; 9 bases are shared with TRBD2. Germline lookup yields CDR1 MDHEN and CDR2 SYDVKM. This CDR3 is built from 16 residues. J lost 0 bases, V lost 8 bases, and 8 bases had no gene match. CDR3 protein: CASGSAAGGSYNEQFF. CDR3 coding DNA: TGTGCCAGCGGCTCCGCAGCGGGAGGCTCCTACAATGAGCAGTTCTTC.

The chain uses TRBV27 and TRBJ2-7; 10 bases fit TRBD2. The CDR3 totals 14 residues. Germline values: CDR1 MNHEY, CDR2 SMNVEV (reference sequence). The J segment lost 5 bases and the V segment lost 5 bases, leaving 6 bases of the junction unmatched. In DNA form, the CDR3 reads TGTGCCAGCAGTAAAGCGGGAGGGCCAAACGAGCAGTACTTC. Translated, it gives CASSKAGGPNEQYF.